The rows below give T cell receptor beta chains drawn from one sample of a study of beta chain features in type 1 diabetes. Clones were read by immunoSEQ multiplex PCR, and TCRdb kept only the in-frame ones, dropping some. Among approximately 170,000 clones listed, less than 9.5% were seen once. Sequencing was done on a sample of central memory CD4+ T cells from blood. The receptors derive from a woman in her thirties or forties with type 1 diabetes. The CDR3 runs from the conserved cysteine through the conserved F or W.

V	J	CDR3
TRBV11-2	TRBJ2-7	CASSPIGRRAGSTYEQYF
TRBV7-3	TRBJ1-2	CASSLGQGRGYTF
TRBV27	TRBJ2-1	CASSPRDGRTNEQFF
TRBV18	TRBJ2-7	CASSPAGGLYEQYF
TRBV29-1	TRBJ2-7	CSVALALQTYEQYF
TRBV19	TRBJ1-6	CATSRTGSSQNSPLHF
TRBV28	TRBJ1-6	CASSVPTGGSPLHF
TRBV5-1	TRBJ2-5	CASEQGGRGEQETQYF
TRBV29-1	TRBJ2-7	CSVDGPSLVEQYF
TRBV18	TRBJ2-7	CASSPRGGYEQYF
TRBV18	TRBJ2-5	CASSLASGKETQYF
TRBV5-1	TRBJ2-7	CASFELAGSSYEQYF
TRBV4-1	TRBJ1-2	CASSQDREDSRGYGYTF
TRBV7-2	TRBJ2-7	CASSSTGTGDRYEQYF
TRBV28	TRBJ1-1	CASSPDRGPAFF
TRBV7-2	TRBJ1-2	CASTRRGVNYGYTF
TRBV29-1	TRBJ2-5	CSVSLPGGQETQYF
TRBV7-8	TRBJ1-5	CASSATSGVQPQHF
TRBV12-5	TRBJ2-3	CASGRGTDTQYF
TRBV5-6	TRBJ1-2	CASSLGQGARGYTF
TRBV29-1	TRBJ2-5	CSVARGGGDQETQYF
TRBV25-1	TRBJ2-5	CASGRSTGEETQYF
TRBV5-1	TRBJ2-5	CASSRQGAEETQYF
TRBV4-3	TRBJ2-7	CASSQAAGYEQYF
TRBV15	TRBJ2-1	CATSRDLTVEQFF
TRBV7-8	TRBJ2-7	CASSLGQVTEQYF
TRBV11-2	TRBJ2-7	CASSSGLGEQYF
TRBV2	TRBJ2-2	CASSSQNTGELFF
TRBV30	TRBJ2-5	CAWSVLETQYF
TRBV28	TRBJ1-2	CASSLTGREGYTF
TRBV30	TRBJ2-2	CAWRRAGELFF
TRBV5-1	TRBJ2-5	CASSFFGTHQETQYF
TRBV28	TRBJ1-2	CASSLSGTETRDF
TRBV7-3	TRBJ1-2	CASSQGIGGYGYTF
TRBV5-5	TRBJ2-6	CASSLEGAPGANVLTF
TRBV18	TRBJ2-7	CASSPETGEEQYF
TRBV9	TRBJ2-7	CASSVTGTGDEQYF
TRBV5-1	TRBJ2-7	CASSPGQGERSEQYF
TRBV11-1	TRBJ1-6	CASRPGDTSPLHF
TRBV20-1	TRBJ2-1	CSALRDRWQFF
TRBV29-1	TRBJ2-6	CSVDVSSGANVLTF
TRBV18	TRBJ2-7	CASSRAGGAFYEQYF
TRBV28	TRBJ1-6	CATGDNNSPLHF
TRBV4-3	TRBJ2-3	CASSQDLTSTDTQYF
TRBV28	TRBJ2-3	CASEPGGNSDTQYF
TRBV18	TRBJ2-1	CASSPRSAAGLYNEQFF
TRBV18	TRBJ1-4	CASSLQGTEKLFF
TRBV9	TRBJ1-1	CASSVTGTGMNTEAFF
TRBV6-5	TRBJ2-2	CASRLGGYGELFF
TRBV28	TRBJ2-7	CASSLAGLAGGYEQYF
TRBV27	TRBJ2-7	CASSLRRTGPSYEQYF
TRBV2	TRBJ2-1	CASTEERGGYNEQFF
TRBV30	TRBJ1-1	CAWIGAGGAEAFF
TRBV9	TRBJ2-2	CASSYRTSGVGELFF